This T cell receptor (beta chain) was identified in a study of T cells in Graves' hyperthyroidism and ophthalmopathy. For the diagnoses, clinical symptoms, serum thyroxine and TRAb, thyroid ultrasound and orbital computed tomography were used. PBMCs were obtained from approximately 10 ml fresh peripheral blood. Study observations and caveats: Before onset, by a median of approximately 6.8 months, the model predicted ophthalmopathy. Most expanded thyroid clonotypes above 0.001 also appeared in blood.

This clonotype was detected many times. Its specificity is not known. Germline V gene lookup returns CDR1 MGHRA and CDR2 YSYEKL. Trimming removed 2 bases from V and 2 bases from J; junction bases left unmatched: 4. This CDR3 is built from 17 residues. Researchers took RNA transcripts and amplified the TCR beta CDR3 regions from them. Researchers ran a first-round RT-PCR on the TCR CDR3 using the HTBI primer set. TCRdb fed the multiplex PCR reads into MiXCR, producing one record per CDR3 protein. Of some 570,000 distinct CDR3 sequences detected, over 15% appear once; the ten largest clones hold 17%. The TCR was taken from a young woman with Graves' ophthalmopathy. The source material was blood. This rearrangement joins TRBV4-1 to TRBJ2-1, with 12 bases that match TRBD2. CDR3 nucleotides: TGCGCCAGCAGCCAACCGCGACTAGCGGGGGCCTACAATGAGCAGTTCTTC. Translation gives CASSQPRLAGAYNEQFF.